This T cell receptor beta chain was observed in a study of T cell changes during pregnancy in multiple sclerosis. Here immunoSEQ multiplex PCR was the method, and the copy in TCRdb shows in-frame clones only, minus some. This table has tens of thousands of clones, around nine tenths appearing once. The V gene lost 7 bases and the J gene lost 8 bases, with 23 bases spanning the gap. Looked up from germline, CDR1 is MNHNY and CDR2 is SVGAGI (reference sequence). The CDR3 runs to 15 residues. V is TRBV6-6 and J is TRBJ1-2; D gene uncertain. Sequencing was performed on CD4+ T cells from peripheral blood mononuclear cells, taken in the first trimester of pregnancy. The receptor was isolated from a female donor in good health, enrolled as a control in a pregnancy study. The CDR3 loop is CASIRVAAQLRGYTF. The CDR3 bases are TGTGCCAGCATCCGGGTCGCAGCCCAGCTGAGAGGCTACACCTTC.